The table lists the clone carrying this TCR beta chain with a count of one. CDR1 is SNHLY and CDR2 is FYNNEI in the germline V gene. This CDR3 has 16 residues. Germline trimming cut 3 bases from V and 5 bases from J; bases unmatched to any gene: 7. This sample is part of a study of shared clonotypes between healthy human individuals. Some clones are missing from TCRdb's copy, which holds only in-frame ones; the method was immunoSEQ multiplex PCR. The sample lists millions of clones, roughly 93% seen once, with under 0.45% in the top ten. The specimen was naive CD4+ T cells from PBMCs. The subset: CD45RA+ positively selected. V is TRBV2 and J is TRBJ2-2; 9 bases are a match to TRBD2. This clonotype was sampled from a man aged 18 to 29 in good health. Some clones in this sample may be carry-over from other donors' samples. The CDR3 sequence: CASSDRTSAATGELFF. The CDR3 coding sequence is TGTGCCAGCAGTGACAGGACTAGCGCCGCAACCGGGGAGCTGTTTTTT.